The present entry profiles one TCR beta chain with its context. Sequencing was performed with immunoSEQ multiplex PCR; in TCRdb, only in-frame clones are kept and a portion is missing. In the table there are roughly 64,000 clones, 80% to 95% of which are singletons. CDR1 is SGHVS, CDR2 FQNEAQ, per germline. V was pared by 5 bases and J by 1 base, with 12 bases of the junction left unmatched. The CDR3 spans 17 residues. These data belong to a study of blood T cell repertoires in COVID-19. Overall study context: PBMCs, B-cell-depleted T cells, or T cells were the source of the cDNA or gDNA that made up the material.

V is TRBV7-8 and J is TRBJ2-7; 9 bases match TRBD2. Sequenced sample: peripheral blood. This sequence was found in a woman at least 80 years old with active COVID-19. CDR3 residues: CASSLRSTSGSSYEQYF. In nucleotides, the CDR3 is TGTGCCAGCAGCCTTCGAAGTACTAGCGGGTCATCCTACGAGCAGTACTTC.